The 2 T cell receptor beta chains listed next were all sequenced from one sample in a study of siplizumab effects on memory and regulatory T cells. Generated by immunoSEQ multiplex PCR, the TCRdb table keeps only in-frame clones and is missing some. The table shows 92,000 or so clones, with around 89% occurring only once. The source material was CD4+ T cells sorted from blood. The receptors were gathered from a human donor in good health.

This chain links TRBV28 with TRBJ2-2, with 7 bases lining up with TRBD2. Germline V CDR1 and CDR2: MDHEN, SYDVKM. J gave up 4 bases and V 3 bases, and 11 bases lay outside the gene matches. The CDR3 is 17 amino acids. CDR3 nucleotides: TGTGCCAGCAGTTTGTTGTTGAGGGCTAGCGGCACCGGGGAGCTGTTTTTT. It translates to CASSLLLRASGTGELFF. The entire variable domain, with the rest obtained from reference TRBV28 and TRBJ2-2, is as follows: DVKVTQSSRYLVKRTGEKVFLECVQDMDHENMFWYRQDPGLGLRLIYFSYDVKMKEKGDIPEGYSVSREKKERFSLILESASTNQTSMYLCASSLLLRASGTGELFFGEGSRLTVL.

The genes are TRBV5-1 and TRBJ2-2; 8 bases line up with TRBD2. Germline V lookup: CDR1 SGHRS, CDR2 YFSETQ. J was trimmed by 5 bases and V by 2 bases; bases with no gene match: 8. The CDR3 sequence is 16 residues long. CDR3 sequence: CASSFASGRATGELFF. DNA of the CDR3: TGCGCCAGCAGCTTCGCTAGCGGGCGGGCTACCGGGGAGCTGTTTTTT.